The subject of this entry is one T cell receptor (beta chain). The table lists this clonotype with a few counts. Its antigen specificity is not known. Base qualities are not at hand, and no much larger clone is one base apart. Libraries were made using multiplex PCR. Instrument on record: Illumina HiSeq 4000. To build TCR beta libraries, CDR3 regions were amplified by Arm-PCR using iRepertoire HTBI primers. Before sequencing, the PCR products underwent gel purification. The authors processed their data as follows. Across samples, about 64 TRBV and roughly 13 TRBJ segments were identified and used for gene usage analysis of CDR3 amino acid clonotypes. COPE and FqMerger were used to merge filtered high-quality paired reads into contigs. BLAST was used to align contigs to IMGT TRBV, TRBD and TRBJ reference genes, and CDR3 was defined according to IMGT. Any clonotype with a frequency above 0.1% was classified as a highly expanded clone. Repertoire diversity was measured by Shannon entropy, and V-J evenness by the Gini coefficient. Clonotypes shared by more than one individual were considered public. TCRdb took the public reads, trimmed them with fastp at Q25, ran MiXCR for clone calling and kept in-frame beta chains. Every distinct CDR3 protein forms one entry, paired with its most common genes and DNA. None of the V and J calls come from the authors' own analysis; TCRdb made them. For this sample the table gives approximately 400,000 distinct CDR3 sequences, of which about 15% were detected only once. Of the sample, over 15% is held by the ten largest clones.

Counted from cysteine to phenylalanine, this CDR3 has 14 amino acids. CDR3 DNA is the only sequence kept; it has 42 bases, read in frame from the first base. The germline ends are 11 bases apart after V is trimmed by 2 bases and J by 2 bases. The germline V gene encodes CDR1 DFQATT and CDR2 SNEGSKA (reference sequence). This specimen's time point label, per the study, means: newly diagnosed GD, antithyroid drugs for less than 3 months. RNA was extracted from PBMCs in TRIzol for both TCR sequencing and RNA sequencing. Graves' disease was diagnosed according to American Thyroid Association guidelines. The patients came from an endocrinology department in Xi'an, China. From each patient, approximately 9 milliliters of peripheral blood was collected into an EDTA anticoagulant tube. Ficoll Paque Plus density gradient separation was used to isolate PBMCs, and no further T cell sorting was performed. An Agilent 2100 Bioanalyzer and agarose gel were used to check RNA quality, and a NanoDrop 2000 was used to measure RNA concentration.

The source of the sample is a study of regulatory T cells in long-lasting Graves disease (dated by TCRdb to about 2021). Turning to the overall study: Antithyroid drugs had been taken for less than 3 months by newly diagnosed Graves' disease patients. Persistent Graves' disease patients were compared with newly diagnosed Graves' disease patients by peripheral blood TCR sequencing and RNA sequencing. A total of about 33 samples underwent TCR sequencing, from about 13 patients with persistent Graves' disease and some 20 patients with newly diagnosed Graves' disease. The study was conducted in China and was registered as a clinical trial. Results and caveats for the whole study, not just this receptor: The study examined only peripheral blood because the primary lesion, thyroid tissue, could not be accessed. More public clonotypes were shared among persistent patients (2,741) than among newly diagnosed patients (966). The authors noted that the small sample size was a limitation that may lower accuracy. TRBV28, TRBJ1-2 and TRBJ2-5 were preferentially used in persistent disease, while TRBV20-1 and TRBJ2-1 were favored in newly diagnosed disease. Compared with newly diagnosed patients, persistent Graves' disease patients had lower TCR Shannon entropy and fewer highly expanded clones, which suggests clonal expansion. Sequencing and analysis were limited to the TCR beta chain.

Separately, the same data were catalogued under a study of T cells in Graves' hyperthyroidism and ophthalmopathy. As that second paper reports: Stable Graves' hyperthyroidism was defined as no progression to ophthalmopathy during 18 months of follow-up. Hyperthyroidism patients were aged 18 to 65 years and newly diagnosed, with disease duration of less than 2 months. Any patient with an uncontrolled infection, another autoimmune disease, pregnancy or lactation was excluded. Diagnoses were established on the basis of clinical symptoms, serum thyroxine and TRAb, thyroid ultrasound, and orbital computed tomography. The first round of RT-PCR for the TCR CDR3 was performed with the HTBI primer set and the Qiagen OneStep RT-PCR kit. Most expanded thyroid clonotypes (frequency above 0.001) were also detected in blood, suggesting blood repertoires may reflect thyroid immune responses. Ophthalmopathy was separated from stable hyperthyroidism by a 13 V-J signature model, with approximately 86% sensitivity and about 81% specificity obtained in cross-validation and 80%/75% obtained in testing. In validation, the model predicted progression to ophthalmopathy a median of approximately 6.6 months before onset, with over 60% sensitivity and 72.22% specificity. To identify distinguishing TCR V-J signatures, a discovery cohort of 90 to 100 patients was used, comprising approximately 40 with Graves' ophthalmopathy and some 60 with stable Graves' hyperthyroidism. An independent validation cohort of fewer than 20 hyperthyroidism patients and over 15 patients who later progressed to ophthalmopathy tested prospective prediction of ophthalmopathy. The 85 to 100 discovery patients were divided at random into training and test sets in a 7:3 ratio. Thyroid tissue and blood T-cell repertoires from roughly 6 Graves' hyperthyroidism patients were also compared in the study. After blood sampling, hyperthyroidism patients were treated with methimazole at a starting dose of 30 mg daily, and ophthalmopathy patients were treated with high-dose intravenous methylprednisolone. Libraries were constructed in a second round of multiplex PCR, after which size selection and purification were carried out. Sequencing of the libraries was done on an Illumina HiSeq2000 using paired-end 100 bp reads. SOAPnuke was used to process the raw data, removing reads that contained adapters or uncalled bases, had a mean Phred below 15, or lacked an exact match to the constant primer or identifier. COPE v1.2.5 was used to merge the high-quality paired reads, and each unique nucleotide sequence was defined as a clonotype. MiTCR v1.1 was used to align the clonotypes against IMGT TRBV, TRBD and TRBJ reference segments. The analysis included only V-J combinations with a frequency above 0.0001, which together covered around 99% of the repertoires. The TCS score was defined as F50 (clonal expansion) divided by E x V (chaos), with BLOSUM62-based TCRdist calculated between CDR3 peptides within each V-J. Welch's t-statistics and random forest reduced roughly 540 V-J features to around 14, which were used in a naive Bayes classifier (R e1071). Sample size was not statistically predetermined, and blinding of investigators to group allocation was not performed. The paper describes TCR Vbeta CDR3 sequencing of around 130 peripheral blood samples, made up of 43 ophthalmopathy patients, more than 70 hyperthyroidism patients and some 17 progressor patients.

The sequence was collected from a woman younger than 45 with Graves disease. Donor details come from another sample of the same person, matched by shared clones. The chain is encoded by TRBV20-1 joined to TRBJ2-3; the D segment cannot be called with confidence. This specimen consisted of peripheral blood mononuclear cells (PBMCs), obtained at new diagnosis, from a patient treated with antithyroid drugs. The CDR3 protein: CSARSAYSTDTQYF. The nucleotide sequence reads as follows: TGCAGTGCTAGAAGTGCCTACTCCACAGATACGCAGTATTTT.